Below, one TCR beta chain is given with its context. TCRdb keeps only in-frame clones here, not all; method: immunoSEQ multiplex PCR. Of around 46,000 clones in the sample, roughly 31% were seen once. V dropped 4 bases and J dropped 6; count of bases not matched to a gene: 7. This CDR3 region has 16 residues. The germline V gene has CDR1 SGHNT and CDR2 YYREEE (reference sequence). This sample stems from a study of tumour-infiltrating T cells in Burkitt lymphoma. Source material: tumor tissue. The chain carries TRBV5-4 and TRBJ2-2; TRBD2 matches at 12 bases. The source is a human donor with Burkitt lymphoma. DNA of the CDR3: TGTGCCAGCAGCCAACTAGCGGGGGGTTCGGCCGGGGAGCTGTTTTTT. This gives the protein CASSQLAGGSAGELFF.